One sample yielded the 28 T cell receptor beta chains listed below, sequenced in a study of blood T cell repertoires in COVID-19. The protocol was immunoSEQ multiplex PCR, while the TCRdb copy is restricted to in-frame clones and leaves out a portion. The data contain tens of thousands of clones, approximately 85% of them singletons. The source material was peripheral blood. The receptors shown here come from a human donor with active COVID-19. The donor label of this sample is uncertain.

The chain couples TRBV6-5 to TRBJ2-3; D is uncertain. The V end was cut by 0 bases, the J end by 2 bases, with 12 bases between. This CDR3 spans 16 amino acids. Germline lookup yields CDR1 MNHEY and CDR2 SVGAGI. CDR3 nucleotides: TGTGCCAGCAGTTACTCGATTCAGGTATCCACAGATACGCAGTATTTT. It codes for CASSYSIQVSTDTQYF.

This chain links TRBV5-1 with TRBJ1-6; 8 bases map to TRBD1. V gave up 0 bases and J gave up 0 bases; unmatched junction bases: 5. The CDR3 has 18 residues. From germline, CDR1 is SGHRS and CDR2 YFSETQ. CDR3 region: CASSLVGQGVSYNSPLHF. As DNA, the CDR3 is TGCGCCAGCAGCTTGGTCGGACAGGGAGTCTCCTATAATTCACCCCTCCACTTT.

V gene TRBV9 combines with J gene TRBJ2-1; TRBD2 is a possible D gene (6 bases). Germline V gene sequence: CDR1 SGDLS, CDR2 YYNGEE. Trimming cost V 3 bases and J 0 bases, with 13 bases left between them. This CDR3 is 16 amino acids long. CDR3 in DNA: TGTGCCAGCAGCGGTAGCGGAAGGAGCTCCTACAATGAGCAGTTCTTC. Protein product: CASSGSGRSSYNEQFF.

This clone was seen a handful of times. This rearrangement joins TRBV10-2 to TRBJ2-7, with D perhaps matching TRBD2 (6 bases). This CDR3 has 15 amino acids. Per the germline V gene, CDR1 is WSHSY and CDR2 is SAAADI. V gave up 0 bases and J gave up 0 bases, with 9 bases separating them. CDR3 region: CASSESYGSSYEQYF. CDR3 nucleotides: TGCGCCAGCAGTGAGTCCTACGGGAGCTCCTACGAGCAGTACTTC.

The CDR3 protein is CASSAVPSGEETQYF. CDR3 coding DNA: TGTGCCAGCAGCGCGGTACCCAGCGGAGAAGAGACCCAGTACTTC. The J gene is TRBJ2-5, the V gene TRBV5-4; a possible D gene is TRBD2 (5 bases). The CDR3 consists of 15 residues. Germline loops: CDR1 SGHNT, CDR2 YYREEE (reference sequence). The V end lost 4 bases, the J end lost 3 bases, and 16 bases lay between the germline ends.

The rearrangement joins TRBV5-4 to TRBJ2-5, with D uncertain. The CDR3 has 16 residues. Germline V gene data show CDR1 as SGHNT and CDR2 as YYREEE (reference sequence). V gave up 4 bases and J gave up 1 base, with 17 bases separating them. CDR3 nucleotide sequence: TGTGCCAGCAGCCGTTCGGCCCTAGGTTCCCAAGAGACCCAGTACTTC. It specifies CASSRSALGSQETQYF.

The rearrangement links TRBV6-5 to TRBJ1-5; possibly TRBD1 for D (5 bases). The CDR3 covers 14 residues. Germline V gene sequence: CDR1 MNHEY, CDR2 SVGAGI. Trimming cost V 7 bases and J 3 bases, with 13 bases left between them. CDR3 loop: CASTQGQPNQPQHF. In DNA, the CDR3 is TGTGCCAGCACCCAAGGACAACCCAATCAGCCCCAGCATTTT.

The chain recombines TRBV28 with TRBJ2-5; 8 bases agree with TRBD2. V shed 3 bases, J shed 14 bases, and the junction held 11 bases outside the gene matches. The CDR3 is 13 residues long. CDR1 is MDHEN, CDR2 SYDVKM, per germline. CDR3 sequence (DNA): TGTGCCAGCAGTTTTATGAGGGCCGGGAGGGAATACTTC. Its translation: CASSFMRAGREYF. The whole variable domain, filled in from reference TRBV28 and TRBJ2-5, reads DVKVTQSSRYLVKRTGEKVFLECVQDMDHENMFWYRQDPGLGLRLIYFSYDVKMKEKGDIPEGYSVSREKKERFSLILESASTNQTSMYLCASSFMRAGREYFGPGTRLLVL.

This chain links TRBV3-1 (or the pseudogene TRBV3-2) with TRBJ2-5; 9 bases fit TRBD2. J was trimmed by 1 base and V by 1 base; bases with no gene match: 13. The CDR3 has 19 residues. CDR1 is LGHDT and CDR2 is YNNKEL in the germline V gene (reference sequence). Written as DNA, the CDR3 is TGTGCCAGCAGCCAAGTGGCTCGACTAGCGGAAGGAACCCAAGAGACCCAGTACTTC. Translating gives CASSQVARLAEGTQETQYF.

The gene calls are TRBV7-8 and TRBJ2-7, with D perhaps matching TRBD2 (5 bases). Germline V gene data show CDR1 as SGHVS and CDR2 as FQNEAQ. The CDR3 totals 15 residues. V dropped 1 base and J dropped 0 bases, with 10 bases sitting between them. The CDR3 here is CASSLGTGNSYEQYF. DNA of the CDR3: TGTGCCAGCAGCTTAGGGACGGGAAACTCCTACGAGCAGTACTTC.

The V gene is TRBV4-1, the J gene TRBJ2-5; D is possibly TRBD1 (6 bases). Germline V gene lookup returns CDR1 MGHRA and CDR2 YSYEKL. This CDR3 region has 16 residues. Trimming removed 0 bases at V and 6 bases at J, with 17 bases between. The CDR3 region has the DNA TGCGCCAGCAGCCAAGATGAGTCAGGGGCTCGGAAGACCCAGTACTTC. Its protein product is CASSQDESGARKTQYF.

The chain is built from TRBV4-2 and TRBJ2-5; TRBD2 matches at 10 bases. This CDR3 has 17 residues. The V and J ends lost 1 base and 5 bases, in that order; junction bases with no gene match: 10. CDR1 and CDR2 (germline): LGHNA, YNFKEQ. The DNA of the CDR3 is TGTGCCAGCAGCCAAGGGCTAGCGGGAGAATGGGCGGAGACCCAGTACTTC. Translated: CASSQGLAGEWAETQYF.

This rearrangement joins TRBV29-1 to TRBJ2-3; 8 bases map to TRBD1. CDR3 length: 15 residues. Germline V gene data show CDR1 as SQVTM and CDR2 as ANQGSEA. Trimming at V came to 7 bases and at J to 4 bases, leaving 13 bases not matched to a gene. CDR3 nucleotide sequence: TGCAGCGGGTGTTGGACAGGGTCGGATGCAGATACGCAGTATTTT. Its protein product is CSGCWTGSDADTQYF.

The V gene is TRBV7-2, the J gene TRBJ2-3; TRBD2 might be the D (6 bases). Germline lookup yields CDR1 SGHTA and CDR2 FQGNSA. The CDR3 totals 14 residues. The V end was cut by 7 bases, the J end by 5 bases, with 16 bases between. DNA for the CDR3: TGTGCCAGCACCCCCGGGGGTGCACAAGATACGCAGTATTTT. Its protein is CASTPGGAQDTQYF.

The sample holds a few counts of this clone. The chain links TRBV19 to TRBJ1-5; D is perhaps TRBD1 (6 bases). The germline V gene has CDR1 LNHDA and CDR2 SQIVND (reference sequence). This CDR3 has 15 residues. Trimming stripped 6 bases from V and 7 bases from J, with 19 bases between. CDR3 sequence reads: CASSDSQGLRQPQHF. CDR3 nucleotides: TGTGCCAGTAGCGATTCCCAGGGGTTGCGACAGCCCCAGCATTTT.

The rearrangement joins TRBV10-3 to TRBJ1-2; TRBD1 matches at 9 bases. Germline CDR1 is ENHRY and CDR2 is SYGVKD. Trimming cost V 5 bases and J 1 base; bases outside gene matches: 11. The CDR3 totals 17 residues. CDR3 region: CAISTPTGGPFNYGYTF. Here the CDR3 DNA reads TGTGCCATCAGTACCCCTACAGGGGGCCCTTTTAACTATGGCTACACCTTC.

The V and J genes are TRBV19 and TRBJ2-1; a weak D match, TRBD2 (5 bases). This CDR3 region has 16 residues. Germline CDR1 reads LNHDA; CDR2 reads SQIVND (reference sequence). With 0 bases removed from V and 14 bases from J, the gap between germline ends came to 23 bases. CDR3: CASSIDLRASTPPEFF. CDR3 DNA: TGTGCCAGTAGTATAGATCTGCGGGCCTCAACTCCCCCCGAGTTCTTC.

This chain joins TRBV6-5 and TRBJ1-1; D is unclear. V was shortened by 6 bases and J by 1 base, with 12 bases between the two germline ends. CDR3 length: 14 residues. Germline assignment: CDR1 MNHEY and CDR2 SVGAGI. The CDR3 region is CASSSWAKNTEAFF. The CDR3 DNA reads as TGTGCCAGCAGCAGTTGGGCCAAGAACACTGAAGCTTTCTTT.

This chain connects TRBV6-1 to TRBJ2-3, with 7 bases that match TRBD2. This CDR3 is built from 18 residues. Per germline, CDR1 MNHNS and CDR2 SASEGT. The J segment lost 1 base and the V segment lost 2 bases, leaving 12 bases of the junction unmatched. The CDR3 is CASSELGGGAGRTDTQYF. The CDR3 nucleotides read TGTGCCAGCAGTGAATTGGGGGGAGGAGCGGGGCGCACAGATACGCAGTATTTT.

The V and J genes are TRBV5-5 and TRBJ1-5; TRBD1 matches at 7 bases. After removal of 0 bases from V and 5 bases from J, the junction contained 5 bases not matched to a gene. The germline V gene has CDR1 SGHKS and CDR2 YYEKEE (reference sequence). This CDR3 region has 15 residues. CDR3 sequence (DNA): TGTGCCAGCAGCTTGGGTGCAGGGGGAGATCAGCCCCAGCATTTT. This encodes CASSLGAGGDQPQHF.

This clone has a single count. The gene calls are TRBV4-2 and TRBJ2-7, with 16 positions matching TRBD2. The ends lost 4 bases at V and 6 bases at J; junction bases unmatched: 6. This CDR3 has 16 residues. CDR1 and CDR2 from the germline V gene are LGHNA and YNFKEQ. The CDR3 coding sequence is TGTGCCAGCAGCCCCCCGGGACTAGCGGGAGGGCGCGAGCAGTACTTC. Protein sequence: CASSPPGLAGGREQYF.

This chain links TRBV3-1 (or the pseudogene TRBV3-2) with TRBJ1-2; 7 nucleotides agree with TRBD1. This CDR3 is 14 amino acids long. Trimming took 7 bases from V and 1 from J; bases not matched to a gene: 6. Germline values: CDR1 LGHDT, CDR2 YNNKEL (reference sequence). CDR3 amino acids: CASTGTALNYGYTF. The CDR3 coding sequence is TGTGCCAGCACAGGGACAGCTCTTAACTATGGCTACACCTTC.

The rearrangement links TRBV28 to TRBJ1-2; D gene unclear. This CDR3 comprises 12 residues. Trimming removed 4 bases at V and 3 bases at J, with 6 bases between. The germline V gene has CDR1 MDHEN and CDR2 SYDVKM. The CDR3 sequence is CASSSVDYGYTF. In DNA form, the CDR3 reads TGTGCCAGCAGTTCCGTCGACTATGGCTACACCTTC.

The J gene is TRBJ1-1, the V gene TRBV4-3; 9 bases align to TRBD1. Germline V gene data show CDR1 as LGHNA and CDR2 as YSLEER. The CDR3 length is 16 residues. V dropped 0 bases and J dropped 4; count of bases not matched to a gene: 6. The CDR3 region has the DNA TGCGCCAGCAGCCAAGATTTTCGGACAGGGGTCACTGAAGCTTTCTTT. Translated: CASSQDFRTGVTEAFF.

CDR3 in amino acids: CATSTGSTTGELFF. The CDR3 region has the DNA TGTGCCACCAGTACAGGGTCGACCACCGGGGAGCTGTTTTTT. The chain uses TRBV24-1 and TRBJ2-2; D may be TRBD1 (6 bases). V lost 6 bases and J lost 4, with 11 bases in between. CDR3 length equals 14 residues. CDR1 and CDR2 (germline): KGHDR, SFDVKD.

Concerning this clone: One junction end does not reproduce the germline sequence, and a read error may be involved. Other DNA sequences within the sample encode an identical CDR3. The rearrangement links TRBV7-2 to TRBJ2-5; the D gene is possibly TRBD2 (7 bases). Germline loops: CDR1 SGHTA, CDR2 FQGNSA. The CDR3 sequence is 16 residues long. The CDR3 DNA reads TGTGCCAGTAGCTTAGTGGCGGGGAGGGGGCAAGAGACCCAGTACTTC. It is translated as CASSLVAGRGQETQYF.

The rearrangement links TRBV7-3 to TRBJ1-5; D remains unclear. CDR1 and CDR2 from the germline V gene are SGHTA and FQGTGA. Trimming left V 5 bases short and J 1 base short, with 12 bases between. The CDR3 covers 15 residues. The CDR3 coding sequence is TGTGCCAGCAGCCGCGGTACGGGAAGCAATCAGCCCCAGCATTTT. As protein: CASSRGTGSNQPQHF.

The J gene is TRBJ2-7, the V gene TRBV5-1, with 10 bases matching TRBD1. The CDR3 has 15 amino acids. Germline CDR1 SGHRS, CDR2 YFSETQ. The V segment lost 3 bases and the J segment 7 bases; nucleotides outside the gene matches: 10. This CDR3 is CASSWTTGGLGEQYF. CDR3 sequence (DNA): TGCGCCAGCAGCTGGACGACAGGGGGCTTGGGTGAGCAGTACTTC.